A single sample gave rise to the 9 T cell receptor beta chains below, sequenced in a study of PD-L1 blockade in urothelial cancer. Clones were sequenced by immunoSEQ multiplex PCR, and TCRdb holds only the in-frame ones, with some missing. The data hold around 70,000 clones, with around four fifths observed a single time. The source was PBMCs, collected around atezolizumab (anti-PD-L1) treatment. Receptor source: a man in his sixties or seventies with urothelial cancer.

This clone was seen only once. CDR3 sequence: CASSHGTVSTDTQYF. CDR3 in DNA: TGCGCCAGCAGCCATGGGACAGTAAGCACAGATACGCAGTATTTT. This chain uses TRBV5-1 with TRBJ2-3; 7 nucleotides agree with TRBD1. With 4 bases clipped from V and 0 bases from J, the junction kept 5 bases outside the gene matches. The length of the CDR3 is 15 residues. The germline V gene encodes CDR1 SGHRS and CDR2 YFSETQ.

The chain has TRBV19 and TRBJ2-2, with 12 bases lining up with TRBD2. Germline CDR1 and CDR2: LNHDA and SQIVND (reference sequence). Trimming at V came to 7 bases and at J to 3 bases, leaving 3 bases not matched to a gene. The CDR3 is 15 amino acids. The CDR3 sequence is CASTRLAGDTGELFF. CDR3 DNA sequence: TGTGCCAGTACCCGACTAGCGGGAGACACCGGGGAGCTGTTTTTT. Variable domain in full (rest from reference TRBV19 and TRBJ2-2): DGGITQSPKYLFRKEGQNVTLSCEQNLNHDAMYWYRQDPGQGLRLIYYSQIVNDFQKGDIAEGYSVSREKKESFPLTVTSAQKNPTAFYLCASTRLAGDTGELFFGEGSRLTVL.

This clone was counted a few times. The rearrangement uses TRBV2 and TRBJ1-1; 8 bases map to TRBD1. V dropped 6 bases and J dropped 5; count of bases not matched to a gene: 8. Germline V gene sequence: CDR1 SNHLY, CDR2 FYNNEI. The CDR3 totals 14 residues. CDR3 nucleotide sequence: TGTGCCAGCAGCAAGGACAGGGTGGGGACTGAAGCTTTCTTT. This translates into CASSKDRVGTEAFF. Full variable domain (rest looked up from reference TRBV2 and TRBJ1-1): EPEVTQTPSHQVTQMGQEVILRCVPISNHLYFYWYRQILGQKVEFLVSFYNNEISEKSEIFDDQFSVERPDGSNFTLKIRSTKLEDSAMYFCASSKDRVGTEAFFGQGTRLTVV.

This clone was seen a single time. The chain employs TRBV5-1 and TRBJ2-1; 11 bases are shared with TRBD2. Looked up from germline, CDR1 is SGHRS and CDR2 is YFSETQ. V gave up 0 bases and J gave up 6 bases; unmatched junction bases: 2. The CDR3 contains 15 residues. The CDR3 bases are TGCGCCAGCAGCTTGGGGCTAGCGGGAGGCAATGAGCAGTTCTTC. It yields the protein CASSLGLAGGNEQFF.

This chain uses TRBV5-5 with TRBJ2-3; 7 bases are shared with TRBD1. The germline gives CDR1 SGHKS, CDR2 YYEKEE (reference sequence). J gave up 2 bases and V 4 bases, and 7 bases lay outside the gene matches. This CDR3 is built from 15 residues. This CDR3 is CASSTGTASTDTQYF. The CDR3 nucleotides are TGTGCCAGCAGCACCGGGACAGCCTCCACAGATACGCAGTATTTT. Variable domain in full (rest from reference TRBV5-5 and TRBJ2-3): DAGVTQSPTHLIKTRGQQVTLRCSPISGHKSVSWYQQVLGQGPQFIFQYYEKEERGRGNFPDRFSARQFPNYSSELNVNALLLGDSALYLCASSTGTASTDTQYFGPGTRLTVL.

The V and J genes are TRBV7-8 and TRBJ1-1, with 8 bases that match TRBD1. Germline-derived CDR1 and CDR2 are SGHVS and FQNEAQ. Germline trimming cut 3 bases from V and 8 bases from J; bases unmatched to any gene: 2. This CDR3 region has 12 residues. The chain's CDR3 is CASSFGDREAFF. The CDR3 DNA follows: TGTGCCAGCAGCTTTGGGGACAGGGAAGCTTTCTTT.

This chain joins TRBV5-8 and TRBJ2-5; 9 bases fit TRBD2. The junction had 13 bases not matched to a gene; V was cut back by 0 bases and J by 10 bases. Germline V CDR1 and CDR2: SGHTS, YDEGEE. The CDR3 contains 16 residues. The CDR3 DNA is TGTGCCAGCAGCTTGGCCTTTGGGGCCCAGCGGGGGGTCCAGTACTTC. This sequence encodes CASSLAFGAQRGVQYF.

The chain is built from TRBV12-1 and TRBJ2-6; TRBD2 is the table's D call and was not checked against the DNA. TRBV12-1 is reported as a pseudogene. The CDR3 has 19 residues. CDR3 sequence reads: CASVIMGASGSSGANVLTF. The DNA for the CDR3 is TGTGCCAGCGTAATAATGGGGGCTAGCGGGTCCTCTGGGGCCAACGTCCTGACTTTC.

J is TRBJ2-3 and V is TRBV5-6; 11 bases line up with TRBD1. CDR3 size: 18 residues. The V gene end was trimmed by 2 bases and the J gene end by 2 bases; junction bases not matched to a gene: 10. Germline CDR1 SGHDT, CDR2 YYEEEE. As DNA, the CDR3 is TGTGCCAGCAGCTTCGGGACAGGGGGAGGACGATCCACAGATACGCAGTATTTT. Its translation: CASSFGTGGGRSTDTQYF.